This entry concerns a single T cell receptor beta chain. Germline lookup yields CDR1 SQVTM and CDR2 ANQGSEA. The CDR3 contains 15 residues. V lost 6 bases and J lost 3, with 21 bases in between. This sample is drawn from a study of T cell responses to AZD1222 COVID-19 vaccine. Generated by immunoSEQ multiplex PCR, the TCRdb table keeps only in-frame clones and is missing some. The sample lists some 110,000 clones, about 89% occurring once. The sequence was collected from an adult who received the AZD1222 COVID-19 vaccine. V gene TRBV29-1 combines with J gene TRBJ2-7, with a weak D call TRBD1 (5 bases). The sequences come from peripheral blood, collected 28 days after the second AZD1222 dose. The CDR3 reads CSVANQGFLHYEQYF. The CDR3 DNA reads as TGCAGCGTCGCAAACCAGGGTTTTCTTCACTACGAGCAGTACTTC.